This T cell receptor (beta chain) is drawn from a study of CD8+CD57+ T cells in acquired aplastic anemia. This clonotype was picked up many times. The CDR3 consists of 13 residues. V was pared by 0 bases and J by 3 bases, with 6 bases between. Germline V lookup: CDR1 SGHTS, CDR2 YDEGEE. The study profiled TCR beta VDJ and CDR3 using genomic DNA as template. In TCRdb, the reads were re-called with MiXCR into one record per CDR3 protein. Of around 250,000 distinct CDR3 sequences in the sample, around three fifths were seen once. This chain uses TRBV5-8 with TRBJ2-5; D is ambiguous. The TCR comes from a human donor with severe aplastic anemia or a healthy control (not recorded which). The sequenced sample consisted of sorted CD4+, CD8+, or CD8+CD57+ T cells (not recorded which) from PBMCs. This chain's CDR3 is CASSLEGKETQYF. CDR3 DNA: TGTGCCAGCAGCTTGGAAGGAAAAGAGACCCAGTACTTC.